This is a list of T cell receptor beta chains from one sample in a study of blood T cell repertoires in COVID-19. This table comes from immunoSEQ multiplex PCR, and its TCRdb copy is limited to in-frame clones, with some not included. There are approximately 150,000 clones in the sample; 75% to 90% occur only once, and approximately 5.1% lies in the top ten. Sequenced input: PBMCs or T cells enriched from blood (not recorded which). The receptors here all came from a man in his 70s who had been exposed to COVID-19. CDR3s include the opening cysteine and the closing phenylalanine or tryptophan. The D gene is left open where the match is weak. Clone size appears in some rows only: once, few, many, or a class for an expanded clone.

clone size,D gene,J gene,V gene,CDR3 protein,CDR3 DNA
-,TRBD2,TRBJ2-2,TRBV6-5,CASVGRARTGELFF,TGTGCCAGTGTCGGGAGGGCGAGGACCGGGGAGCTGTTTTTT
-,TRBD2,TRBJ2-3,TRBV19,CASSPGGTDTQYF,TGTGCCAGTAGTCCGGGGGGGACAGATACGCAGTATTTT
few,-,TRBJ2-7,TRBV10-3,CAISSGTRSYEQYF,TGTGCCATCAGTTCCGGGACACGCTCCTACGAGCAGTACTTC
-,-,TRBJ1-5,TRBV7-8,CASSWSMGAGSNQPQHF,TGTGCCAGCAGCTGGTCAATGGGCGCGGGAAGCAATCAGCCCCAGCATTTT
once,-,TRBJ1-1,TRBV12-3/TRBV12-4,CASRQGVNTEAFF,TGTGCCAGCAGACAAGGGGTGAACACTGAAGCTTTCTTT
-,TRBD1,TRBJ2-1,TRBV29-1,CSVVPGQGARNEQFF,TGCAGCGTCGTACCGGGACAGGGGGCTCGAAATGAGCAGTTCTTC
once,-,TRBJ2-7,TRBV19,CASSIGGSDYEQYF,TGTGCCAGTAGTATAGGTGGGAGTGACTACGAGCAGTACTTC
-,TRBD2,TRBJ2-3,TRBV28,CASSSSFTGTSGSVDTQYF,TGTGCCAGCAGTTCCTCCTTCACGGGGACTAGCGGGAGTGTAGATACGCAGTATTTT
-,TRBD1,TRBJ1-2,TRBV6-1,CASSEGQNYGYTF,TGTGCCAGCAGTGAGGGACAGAACTATGGCTACACCTTC
-,-,TRBJ2-7,TRBV28,CASSLGARAYEQYF,TGTGCCAGCAGTTTAGGAGCCAGGGCTTACGAGCAGTACTTC
-,-,TRBJ1-1,TRBV6-5,CASSNTGQIAAFF,TGTGCCAGCAGTAACACGGGACAAATAGCAGCTTTCTTT
-,TRBD2,TRBJ2-7,TRBV2,CASRLAGDATYEQYF,TGTGCCAGTCGACTAGCGGGGGATGCGACCTACGAGCAGTACTTC
-,-,TRBJ1-5,TRBV7-2,CASSLSGNQPQHF,TGTGCCAGCAGCTTATCAGGGAACCAGCCCCAGCATTTT
few,-,TRBJ2-2,TRBV9,CASSVPGSGELFF,TGTGCCAGCAGCGTACCGGGATCCGGGGAGCTGTTTTTT
once,TRBD1,TRBJ1-1,TRBV2,CASSALGQGFNTEAFF,TGTGCCAGCAGTGCCCTGGGACAGGGGTTTAACACTGAAGCTTTCTTT
-,TRBD1,TRBJ1-1,TRBV11-1,CASSLGQGHTEAFF,TGTGCCAGCAGCCTCGGACAGGGGCACACTGAAGCTTTCTTT
-,TRBD1,TRBJ2-7,TRBV18,CASSTGQYVYEQYF,TGTGCCAGCTCAACGGGACAGTACGTCTACGAGCAGTACTTC
-,-,TRBJ1-1,TRBV12-5,CASGLGVRAEAFF,TGTGCTAGTGGTTTGGGGGTAAGAGCGGAAGCTTTCTTT
-,-,TRBJ1-3,TRBV25-1,CASSEYRLLSGNTIYF,TGTGCCAGCAGTGAATATCGCCTGCTATCTGGAAACACCATATATTTT
-,-,TRBJ2-7,TRBV5-4,CASSSQGASYEQYF,TGTGCCAGCAGCTCCCAAGGGGCCTCCTACGAGCAGTACTTC
-,-,TRBJ1-2,TRBV12-3/TRBV12-4,CASTRTRFYGYTF,TGTGCCAGCACCCGGACACGATTTTATGGCTACACCTTC
-,TRBD2,TRBJ2-3,TRBV19,CASRGLAVPDTQYF,TGTGCCAGTAGGGGACTAGCGGTTCCGGATACGCAGTATTTT
-,TRBD1,TRBJ1-5,TRBV4-1,CASSQDETGGNQPQHF,TGCGCCAGCAGCCAAGATGAGACAGGGGGCAATCAGCCCCAGCATTTT
-,TRBD1,TRBJ2-7,TRBV9,CASSPTGTGGNEQYF,TGTGCCAGCAGCCCCACCGGGACAGGGGGTAACGAGCAGTACTTC
-,TRBD2,TRBJ2-5,TRBV11-2,CASSSPGLAGETQYF,TGTGCCAGCAGCTCCCCCGGACTAGCGGGAGAGACCCAGTACTTC
-,TRBD1,TRBJ1-6,TRBV19,CASSTGQPNSPLHF,TGTGCCAGTAGTACGGGACAGCCCAATTCACCCCTCCACTTT
-,-,TRBJ1-1,TRBV6-6,CASSRSWNTEAFF,TGTGCCAGCAGTCGATCCTGGAACACTGAAGCTTTCTTT
-,-,TRBJ1-1,TRBV29-1,CSVEPPFTEAFF,TGCAGCGTTGAACCCCCGTTCACTGAAGCTTTCTTT
-,-,TRBJ1-2,TRBV19,CASSIRVMGGYTF,TGTGCCAGTAGTATTCGAGTCATGGGCGGCTACACCTTC
-,-,TRBJ1-2,TRBV30,CAWSRETILNYGYTF,TGTGCCTGGAGTAGGGAGACTATTCTTAACTATGGCTACACCTTC
-,-,TRBJ1-2,TRBV29-1,CSVEDRVIDYGYTF,TGCAGCGTTGAAGATCGGGTTATCGACTATGGCTACACCTTC
-,TRBD1,TRBJ1-1,TRBV2,CASSEARGAEAFF,TGTGCCAGCAGTGAAGCCAGGGGGGCTGAAGCTTTCTTT
-,TRBD1,TRBJ1-1,TRBV10-2,CASRGTGGAMNTEAFF,TGCGCCAGCAGAGGGACAGGTGGTGCCATGAACACTGAAGCTTTCTTT
-,TRBD2,TRBJ2-3,TRBV28,CASIPGTSGRAGTQYF,TGTGCCAGCATCCCCGGGACTAGCGGGAGGGCAGGTACGCAGTATTTT
few,TRBD1,TRBJ1-2,TRBV7-9,CASSVDRELNYGYTF,TGTGCCAGCAGCGTAGACAGGGAACTTAACTATGGCTACACCTTC
-,TRBD2,TRBJ2-5,TRBV7-2,CASSFLGGGRETQYF,TGTGCCAGCAGCTTTTTAGGCGGGGGGCGGGAGACCCAGTACTTC
-,-,TRBJ1-1,TRBV24-1,CATANRVGTEAFF,TGTGCCACCGCCAACAGGGTCGGAACTGAAGCTTTCTTT
-,-,TRBJ2-1,TRBV7-2,CASRKSSGYNEQFF,TGTGCCAGCAGAAAAAGTAGCGGCTACAATGAGCAGTTCTTC
few,-,TRBJ1-6,TRBV27,CASSLSRQGSSPLHF,TGTGCCAGCAGTTTATCGAGGCAGGGTAGCTCACCCCTCCACTTT
-,TRBD1,TRBJ1-6,TRBV7-8,CASSPGDRNSPLHF,TGTGCCAGCAGCCCAGGGGACAGGAATTCACCCCTCCACTTT
-,TRBD1,TRBJ2-5,TRBV2,CASSRGQGREETQYF,TGTGCCAGCAGTCGCGGACAGGGGCGGGAAGAGACCCAGTACTTC
-,-,TRBJ2-1,TRBV2,CASSADRGYYNEQFF,TGTGCCAGCAGTGCGGATCGAGGGTACTACAATGAGCAGTTCTTC